In its sample, the clone carrying this T cell receptor beta chain was seen a few times. CDR3 size: 14 residues. The germline V and J ends were trimmed by 0 bases and 7 bases, with 10 bases remaining between them. Per germline, CDR1 MNHNY and CDR2 SVGAGI (reference sequence). Of the isolated RNA, all was reverse transcribed, and so the sequenced material was expressed TCRB transcripts. Sequencing was performed with immunoSEQ multiplex PCR; in TCRdb, only in-frame clones are kept and a portion is missing. The sample lists 350,000 to 400,000 clones; roughly 15% were seen once. The data are from a study of beta chain features in type 1 diabetes.

The chain recombines TRBV6-6 with TRBJ2-4; a possible D gene is TRBD1 (5 bases). This TCR derives from a woman aged 18-29 years in good health. The sequenced material came from naive CD4+ T cells from blood. The CDR3 loop is CASSYSTAINIQYF. The DNA for the CDR3 is TGTGCCAGCAGTTACTCGACAGCAATTAACATTCAGTACTTC.